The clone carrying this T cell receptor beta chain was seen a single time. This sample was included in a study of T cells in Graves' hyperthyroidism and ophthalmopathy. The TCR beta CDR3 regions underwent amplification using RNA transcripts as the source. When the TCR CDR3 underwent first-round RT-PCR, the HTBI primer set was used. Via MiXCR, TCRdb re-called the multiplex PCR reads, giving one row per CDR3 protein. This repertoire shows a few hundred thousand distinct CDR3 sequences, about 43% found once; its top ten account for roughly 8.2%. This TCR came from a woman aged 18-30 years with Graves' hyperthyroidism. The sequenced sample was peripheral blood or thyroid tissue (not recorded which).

The CDR3 spells CAIRTGIFYEQYF. The CDR3 DNA reads TGTGCCATCAGGACAGGAATATTCTACGAGCAGTACTTC. The chain has TRBV10-3 and TRBJ2-7, with TRBD1 as a possible D gene (6 bases). Germline V CDR1 and CDR2: ENHRY, SYGVKD. The CDR3 extends over 13 amino acids. Trimming left V 6 bases short and J 3 bases short, with 12 bases between.